This T cell receptor (beta chain) is drawn from a study of cytomegalovirus exposure and HLA in healthy donors. For this clone: The antigen remains undetermined.

Points from the study as a whole: Confirmation was obtained in vitro that a few CMV-associated chains are specific for CMV antigens. Some 150 TCR beta chains were listed as cytomegalovirus-associated. Previous analysis showed most TCR beta V segments were productive about 87% or about 30% of the time. Per published accounts, TCR beta sequences correctly predicted the HLA-A and HLA-B alleles of most subjects.

This PCR relied on a set of 60 Vbeta primers and 13 Jbeta primers. The table came from immunoSEQ multiplex PCR; TCRdb's copy has only in-frame clones and leaves some out. The sample has around 210,000 clones; around 82% are singletons. The CDR3 has 19 residues. Trimming removed 1 base from V and 1 base from J; junction bases left unmatched: 8. Germline CDR1 reads SGHVS; CDR2 reads FQNEAQ. The sequence was obtained from a woman between 25 and 40 years old in good health and CMV-seronegative. The specimen sequenced was PBMCs. The rearrangement links TRBV7-8 to TRBJ2-1, with TRBD2 matching over 12 bases. The CDR3 region has the DNA TGTGCCAGCAGCTTAGGGACTAGCGGGACAGGGGCATCCTACAATGAGCAGTTCTTC. This codes for CASSLGTSGTGASYNEQFF.